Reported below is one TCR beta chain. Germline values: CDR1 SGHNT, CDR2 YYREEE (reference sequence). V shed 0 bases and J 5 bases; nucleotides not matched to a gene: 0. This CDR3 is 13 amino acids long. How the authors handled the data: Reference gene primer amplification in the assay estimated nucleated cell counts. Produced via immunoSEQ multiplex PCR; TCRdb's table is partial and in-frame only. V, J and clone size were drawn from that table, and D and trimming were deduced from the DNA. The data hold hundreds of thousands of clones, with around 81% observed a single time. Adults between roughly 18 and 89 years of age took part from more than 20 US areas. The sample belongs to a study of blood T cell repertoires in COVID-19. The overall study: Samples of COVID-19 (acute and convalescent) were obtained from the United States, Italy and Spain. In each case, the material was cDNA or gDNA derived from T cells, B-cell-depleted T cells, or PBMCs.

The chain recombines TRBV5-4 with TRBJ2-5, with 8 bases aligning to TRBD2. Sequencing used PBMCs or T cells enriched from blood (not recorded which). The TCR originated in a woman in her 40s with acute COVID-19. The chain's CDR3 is CASSLERGETQYF. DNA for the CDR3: TGTGCCAGCAGCTTGGAGCGGGGGGAGACCCAGTACTTC. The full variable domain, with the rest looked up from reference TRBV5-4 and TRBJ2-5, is ETGVTQSPTHLIKTRGQQVTLRCSSQSGHNTVSWYQQALGQGPQFIFQYYREEENGRGNFPPRFSGLQFPNYSSELNVNALELDDSALYLCASSLERGETQYFGPGTRLLVL.